This is a list of T cell receptor beta chains from one sample in a study of blood T cell repertoires in COVID-19. Assay used: immunoSEQ multiplex PCR; TCRdb lists only in-frame clones, some missing. The repertoire holds approximately 140,000 clones, with 60% to 85% as singletons. Source material: peripheral blood. Receptors originate from a man between 50 and 59 years old with acute or convalescent COVID-19. Both conserved end residues are part of each CDR3. A D gene is named only where the DNA matches it firmly. Clone size is stated in some rows and not others, as once, few, many or a class when expanded.

size: few
J: TRBJ2-4
D: -
V: TRBV19
CDR3: CASSIIAGNIQYF
DNA: TGTGCCAGTAGTATTATTGCGGGGAACATTCAGTACTTC

size: few
J: TRBJ2-2
D: TRBD2
V: TRBV9
CDR3: CASRERLAGGTGELFF
DNA: TGTGCCAGCAGAGAAAGACTAGCGGGGGGAACCGGGGAGCTGTTTTTT

size: -
J: TRBJ2-5
D: TRBD2
V: TRBV30
CDR3: CAWSPGLAGRQETQYF
DNA: TGTGCCTGGAGTCCGGGACTAGCGGGGAGGCAAGAGACCCAGTACTTC

size: -
J: TRBJ2-3
D: -
V: TRBV5-1
CDR3: CASSLGSQGDTQYF
DNA: TGCGCCAGCAGCTTGGGCTCCCAGGGTGACACGCAGTATTTT

size: -
J: TRBJ1-3
D: TRBD1
V: TRBV10-3
CDR3: CAIRGAGQGSSGNTIYF
DNA: TGTGCCATCAGAGGGGCCGGACAGGGGAGCTCTGGAAACACCATATATTTT

size: -
J: TRBJ1-4
D: -
V: TRBV24-1
CDR3: CATSGFMEKLFF
DNA: TGTGCCACCAGTGGTTTCATGGAAAAACTGTTTTTT

size: once
J: TRBJ2-3
D: TRBD2
V: TRBV24-1
CDR3: CAIGLAGADTQYF
DNA: TGTGCCATCGGACTAGCAGGAGCAGATACGCAGTATTTT

size: -
J: TRBJ1-1
D: -
V: TRBV6-1
CDR3: CASSEASGWTEAFF
DNA: TGTGCCAGCAGTGAAGCCAGCGGATGGACTGAAGCTTTCTTT

size: -
J: TRBJ1-1
D: TRBD1
V: TRBV29-1
CDR3: CSGGTGGEYTEAFF
DNA: TGCAGCGGCGGGACAGGGGGGGAGTACACTGAAGCTTTCTTT

size: -
J: TRBJ1-1
D: -
V: TRBV7-9
CDR3: CASSYGGTEAFF
DNA: TGTGCCAGCAGCTACGGAGGGACTGAAGCTTTCTTT

size: few
J: TRBJ2-2
D: -
V: TRBV7-2
CDR3: CASSPYDSSKHNTGELFF
DNA: TGTGCCAGCAGCCCCTATGACTCGAGCAAACACAACACCGGGGAGCTGTTTTTT

size: -
J: TRBJ1-6
D: -
V: TRBV7-6
CDR3: CASSSDSLSSYNSPLHF
DNA: TGTGCCAGCAGCTCGGACAGCCTTAGCTCCTATAATTCACCCCTCCACTTT

size: -
J: TRBJ1-2
D: -
V: TRBV5-1
CDR3: CASSPGGFPVGGGYTF
DNA: TGCGCCAGCAGCCCCGGAGGTTTTCCGGTTGGGGGGGGCTACACCTTC

size: -
J: TRBJ2-7
D: -
V: TRBV7-3
CDR3: CASSLTGGLSYEQYF
DNA: TGTGCCAGCAGCTTAACGGGTGGGCTAAGCTACGAGCAGTACTTC

size: -
J: TRBJ1-1
D: TRBD1
V: TRBV15
CDR3: CATSRDPTGKNTEAFF
DNA: TGTGCCACCAGCAGAGACCCGACAGGGAAGAACACTGAAGCTTTCTTT

size: -
J: TRBJ1-2
D: -
V: TRBV3-1/TRBV3-2
CDR3: CASSQGEGTSGYTF
DNA: TGTGCCAGCAGCCAAGGGGAGGGGACCTCTGGCTACACCTTC

size: -
J: TRBJ1-1
D: -
V: TRBV7-9
CDR3: CASSLSAAGTEAFF
DNA: TGTGCCAGCAGCTTAAGCGCGGCCGGCACTGAAGCTTTCTTT

size: few
J: TRBJ1-1
D: TRBD1
V: TRBV6-1
CDR3: CASSEGPGGRAEAFF
DNA: TGTGCCAGCAGTGAAGGCCCAGGGGGCCGGGCTGAAGCTTTCTTT

size: -
J: TRBJ1-3
D: TRBD1
V: TRBV7-8
CDR3: CASSLDRDSFSGNTIYF
DNA: TGTGCCAGCAGCCTTGACAGGGATTCCTTCTCTGGAAACACCATATATTTT

size: once
J: TRBJ2-3
D: TRBD2
V: TRBV5-4
CDR3: CASPRRERGPSDTQYF
DNA: TGTGCCAGCCCCCGTAGGGAGCGGGGGCCATCAGATACGCAGTATTTT

size: few
J: TRBJ2-1
D: TRBD2
V: TRBV6-1
CDR3: CASSEAGRGGYNEQFF
DNA: TGTGCCAGCAGTGAAGCGGGACGGGGGGGGTACAATGAGCAGTTCTTC

size: many
J: TRBJ2-7
D: TRBD2
V: TRBV3-1/TRBV3-2
CDR3: CASSTGLAYGEQYF
DNA: TGTGCCAGCAGCACGGGACTAGCGTACGGCGAGCAGTACTTC

size: once
J: TRBJ1-4
D: TRBD1
V: TRBV15
CDR3: CATSRDRQGNEKLFF
DNA: TGTGCCACCAGCAGAGATAGACAGGGGAACGAAAAACTGTTTTTT

size: -
J: TRBJ2-3
D: -
V: TRBV29-1
CDR3: CSVLRGVSTQYF
DNA: TGCAGCGTCCTGCGGGGTGTGTCTACGCAGTATTTT

size: -
J: TRBJ1-5
D: -
V: TRBV7-9
CDR3: CASSLSGGAVGQPQHF
DNA: TGTGCCAGCAGCTTATCGGGGGGGGCAGTCGGTCAGCCCCAGCATTTT

size: -
J: TRBJ2-1
D: -
V: TRBV7-9
CDR3: CASSLVGQGYEQFF
DNA: TGTGCCAGCAGCTTAGTCGGGCAGGGGTATGAGCAGTTCTTC

size: -
J: TRBJ2-1
D: -
V: TRBV5-6
CDR3: CASSLEGASSYNEQFF
DNA: TGTGCCAGCAGCTTGGAAGGGGCAAGCTCCTACAATGAGCAGTTCTTC

size: -
J: TRBJ2-2
D: -
V: TRBV5-8
CDR3: CASNRDPGELFF
DNA: TGTGCCAGCAACAGGGACCCCGGGGAGCTGTTTTTT

size: -
J: TRBJ2-2
D: TRBD1
V: TRBV20-1
CDR3: CSASHRGNTGELFF
DNA: TGCAGTGCTAGTCACAGGGGGAACACCGGGGAGCTGTTTTTT

size: -
J: TRBJ2-1
D: TRBD2
V: TRBV3-1/TRBV3-2
CDR3: CASSQYGGMGSYNEQFF
DNA: TGTGCCAGCAGCCAATACGGGGGGATGGGCTCCTACAATGAGCAGTTCTTC

size: -
J: TRBJ2-1
D: TRBD2
V: TRBV7-7
CDR3: CASSLGLARNEQFF
DNA: TGTGCCAGCAGCCTAGGACTAGCGCGGAATGAGCAGTTCTTC

size: -
J: TRBJ1-6
D: -
V: TRBV4-1
CDR3: CASSQGAAYNSPLHF
DNA: TGCGCCAGCAGCCAAGGCGCGGCCTATAATTCACCCCTCCACTTT

size: -
J: TRBJ1-2
D: TRBD1
V: TRBV6-5
CDR3: CASSLQGDGYTF
DNA: TGTGCCAGCAGCCTACAGGGGGACGGCTACACCTTC

size: -
J: TRBJ1-2
D: -
V: TRBV29-1
CDR3: CSVNPHNQGKGGYTF
DNA: TGCAGCGTCAACCCGCATAACCAGGGTAAAGGCGGCTACACCTTC

size: -
J: TRBJ2-2
D: -
V: TRBV11-2
CDR3: CASSLVGGPTGELFF
DNA: TGTGCCAGCAGCTTAGTCGGGGGGCCGACCGGGGAGCTGTTTTTT

size: -
J: TRBJ1-1
D: -
V: TRBV29-1
CDR3: CSRKNGREDTEAFF
DNA: TGCAGCAGAAAGAACGGACGGGAGGACACTGAAGCTTTCTTT

size: -
J: TRBJ2-2
D: -
V: TRBV18
CDR3: CASSQQTGVNTGELFF
DNA: TGTGCCAGCTCCCAGCAGACAGGCGTGAACACCGGGGAGCTGTTTTTT

size: -
J: TRBJ2-2
D: TRBD1
V: TRBV19
CDR3: CASSTLTGGRTGELFF
DNA: TGTGCCAGTAGTACGCTAACAGGGGGGAGAACCGGGGAGCTGTTTTTT

size: -
J: TRBJ2-2
D: -
V: TRBV3-1/TRBV3-2
CDR3: CASSQETRTNTGELFF
DNA: TGTGCCAGCAGCCAAGAGACTCGCACGAACACCGGGGAGCTGTTTTTT

size: -
J: TRBJ1-2
D: TRBD1
V: TRBV18
CDR3: CASSADRALYGYTF
DNA: TGTGCCAGCTCAGCGGACAGGGCACTTTATGGCTACACCTTC

size: once
J: TRBJ1-1
D: TRBD1
V: TRBV7-2
CDR3: CASSLDRGRAEAFF
DNA: TGTGCCAGCAGCTTGGACAGGGGGCGGGCTGAAGCTTTCTTT

size: -
J: TRBJ1-2
D: -
V: TRBV19
CDR3: CASSFGGSSNYGYTF
DNA: TGTGCCAGTAGTTTTGGCGGCTCCTCCAACTATGGCTACACCTTC

size: -
J: TRBJ2-7
D: TRBD1
V: TRBV9
CDR3: CASSVGDRQAYEQYF
DNA: TGTGCCAGCAGCGTAGGGGACAGGCAAGCCTACGAGCAGTACTTC

size: -
J: TRBJ1-5
D: TRBD1
V: TRBV7-8
CDR3: CASSLALTGGWSNQPQHF
DNA: TGTGCCAGCAGCTTAGCTTTAACAGGGGGTTGGAGCAATCAGCCCCAGCATTTT

size: -
J: TRBJ2-2
D: -
V: TRBV4-1
CDR3: CASSQQSGPYTGGLFF
DNA: TGCGCCAGCAGCCAACAATCGGGACCTTACACCGGGGGGCTGTTTTTT

size: -
J: TRBJ1-5
D: TRBD1
V: TRBV27
CDR3: CASSEAGTGDYSNQPQHF
DNA: TGTGCCAGCAGTGAGGCCGGGACAGGGGATTATAGCAATCAGCCCCAGCATTTT

size: once
J: TRBJ1-5
D: TRBD1
V: TRBV6-1
CDR3: CASSDEQGSNQPQHF
DNA: TGTGCCAGCAGTGATGAACAGGGGAGCAATCAGCCCCAGCATTTT

size: -
J: TRBJ2-5
D: -
V: TRBV7-9
CDR3: CAHGGVGETQYF
DNA: TGTGCTCACGGTGGAGTAGGAGAGACCCAGTACTTC

size: few
J: TRBJ1-1
D: TRBD1
V: TRBV2
CDR3: CASRETGGNTEAFF
DNA: TGTGCCAGCAGAGAGACAGGGGGGAACACTGAAGCTTTCTTT

size: few
J: TRBJ1-2
D: -
V: TRBV7-2
CDR3: CASSPRDNYGYTF
DNA: TGTGCCAGCAGCCCCCGGGATAACTATGGCTACACCTTC

size: -
J: TRBJ1-2
D: TRBD1
V: TRBV12-3/TRBV12-4
CDR3: CASRQGARGYTF
DNA: TGTGCCAGCAGGCAGGGGGCTCGTGGCTACACCTTC

size: few
J: TRBJ2-1
D: TRBD2
V: TRBV27
CDR3: CASTPSGIAGDHNEQFF
DNA: TGTGCCAGCACCCCCTCGGGGATAGCGGGGGATCACAATGAGCAGTTCTTC

size: -
J: TRBJ1-1
D: TRBD1
V: TRBV19
CDR3: CASSAHGTVLMNTEAFF
DNA: TGTGCCAGTAGTGCCCATGGGACAGTCCTCATGAACACTGAAGCTTTCTTT

size: -
J: TRBJ1-4
D: TRBD1
V: TRBV6-5
CDR3: CASGTGEGNEKLFF
DNA: TGTGCCAGCGGGACAGGGGAGGGTAATGAAAAACTGTTTTTT